This T cell receptor (beta chain) was retrieved from a study of shared clonotypes between healthy human individuals. Study-level findings and limits: When compared with the clonotypes that were shared by all four sorted-subset donors, the non-shared clonotypes turned out to have lower generation probabilities.

DNA at around 200 ng, around 30,000 T cell genomes, went into sorted-subset replicate PCRs. Only in-frame clones appear in the TCRdb table, and some are missing; sequencing was by immunoSEQ multiplex PCR. The sample holds approximately 1.5 million clones, nearly 99% seen once. Concerning this clone: No antigen is known for it.

Trimming took 3 bases from V and 5 from J, leaving 14 bases between them. This CDR3 contains 14 residues. Germline CDR1 SEHNR, CDR2 FQNEAQ (reference sequence). Sequenced sample: naive CD4+ T cells sorted from blood. Subset noted: CD45RA+ positively selected. The chain couples TRBV7-9 to TRBJ2-7; weak D call: TRBD2 (6 bases). The source of this sequence is a man aged 30-40 years in good health. The DNA of the CDR3 is TGTGCCAGCAGCTTCGGGGGAGGCAGGAACGAGCAGTACTTC. Amino acids: CASSFGGGRNEQYF.